The source of this TCR beta chain is a study of cytomegalovirus exposure and HLA in healthy donors. Concerning this clone: Its antigen is not identified.

Study-wide points: Confirmation was obtained in vitro that a few CMV-associated chains are specific for CMV antigens. In a later analysis, HLA-associated TCR beta chains were more clonally expanded than equally common others.

Primers for the PCR totalled 60 Vbeta and 13 Jbeta. Original processing notes: Approximately 12 million of 80 million to 85 million unique TCR beta chains were shared, per a later count. Profiling relied on immunoSEQ multiplex PCR, and the TCRdb table lists in-frame clones only, not all of them. V, J and clone size reflect that table, while D and trimming were determined from the DNA. The data hold a few hundred thousand clones, with approximately 81% observed a single time. The length of the CDR3 is 11 residues. The V and J ends lost 4 bases and 3 bases respectively, with 4 bases between them. The clonotype comes from a woman aged 55-75 years in good health and CMV-seropositive. This chain joins TRBV5-3 and TRBJ2-5; no clear D. TRBV5-3 is an ORF, and what it does is uncertain. Sequences were obtained from PBMCs. The CDR3 DNA reads as TGTGCCAGAAGCACTGAAGAGACCCAGTACTTC. Translating it yields CARSTEETQYF.